A single sample gave rise to the 25 T cell receptor beta chains below, sequenced in a study of neurological immune-mediated disorders. A single record per CDR3 protein comes from TCRdb applying MiXCR to the 5' RACE reads. The sample has tens of thousands of distinct CDR3 sequences, roughly an eighth seen once. Sequenced input: PBMCs. The source is a woman in her 50s in good health.

This clonotype was counted ten times or more. V usage is TRBV12-5 and J usage is TRBJ2-3, with a tentative D call TRBD2 (6 bases). The CDR3 totals 13 residues. The germline CDR1 and CDR2 sequences are LGHNT and FRNRAP. Here the CDR3 reads CATAGLAGDTQYF. The CDR3 nucleotides read TGTGCCACGGCGGGGCTAGCAGGAGATACGCAGTATTTT.

This clonotype was seen at least ten times. The CDR3 coding sequence is TGCGCCAGCAGCTTGGCTAGCGACGCCAATGAGCAGTTCTTC. Residues: CASSLASDANEQFF. The genes are TRBV5-1 and TRBJ2-1; weak D call: TRBD2 (6 bases). V lost 0 bases and J 6 bases, leaving 10 bases between the germline ends. Germline V CDR1 and CDR2: SGHRS, YFSETQ. CDR3 size: 14 residues.

This clonotype was counted ten times or more. The rearrangement uses TRBV29-1 and TRBJ1-3, with TRBD1 as a possible D gene (5 bases). This CDR3 comprises 11 residues. The V gene lost 2 bases and the J gene lost 14 bases, with 13 bases spanning the gap. Germline V gene sequence: CDR1 SQVTM, CDR2 ANQGSEA. DNA for the CDR3: TGCAGCGTTGAACAGGGATTTTTGGTATATTTT. Protein product: CSVEQGFLVYF.

CDR3 sequence reads: CSVRSGGNNEQFF. The CDR3 DNA reads as TGCAGTGTCCGGTCGGGGGGAAACAATGAGCAGTTCTTC. This chain connects TRBV20-1 to TRBJ2-1, with 7 bases fitting TRBD2. J was trimmed by 5 bases and V by 7 bases; bases with no gene match: 8. CDR3 length: 13 amino acids. The germline CDR1 and CDR2 sequences are DFQATT and SNEGSKA (reference sequence).

Ten or more counts support this clonotype. The J gene is TRBJ1-2, the V gene TRBV5-1; a possible D gene is TRBD1 (5 bases). Deletions cut 4 bases from V and 8 bases from J, with 18 bases between. The CDR3 spans 14 residues. Germline V gene lookup returns CDR1 SGHRS and CDR2 YFSETQ. CDR3 nucleotide sequence: TGCGCCAGCAGCCTCCCTGAAGGGGTGAACGGCTACACCTTC. Protein: CASSLPEGVNGYTF.

Ten or more counts support this clonotype. The rearrangement uses TRBV11-2 and TRBJ2-2; D might be TRBD2 (6 bases). Trimming left V 4 bases short and J 6 bases short, with 12 bases between. Looked up from germline, CDR1 is SGHAT and CDR2 is FQNNGV. This CDR3 spans 14 amino acids. The CDR3 DNA follows: TGTGCCAGCAGCTCCAGACTAGTTTCCGGGGAGCTGTTTTTT. It codes for CASSSRLVSGELFF.

This clonotype was detected many times. CDR3 residues: CATSRDPVREQYF. The CDR3 nucleotides read TGTGCCACCAGCAGAGATCCAGTCCGCGAGCAGTACTTC. The chain couples TRBV15 to TRBJ2-7; D call uncertain. This CDR3 has 13 amino acids. CDR1 LNHNV and CDR2 YYDKDF come from the germline V gene (reference sequence). The V end lost 0 bases, the J end lost 6 bases, and 9 bases lay between the germline ends.

The sample holds a few counts of this clonotype. This chain uses TRBV12-3 or TRBV12-4 with TRBJ1-6, with 7 bases that match TRBD1. J gave up 7 bases and V 4 bases, and 4 bases lay outside the gene matches. The CDR3 runs to 14 residues. CDR3 sequence reads: CASSSGTVNSPLHF. The CDR3 bases are TGTGCCAGCAGTTCCGGGACAGTAAATTCACCCCTCCACTTT.

This clonotype was detected ten times or more. The J gene is TRBJ2-1, the V gene TRBV5-1; 9 bases agree with TRBD2. V was clipped by 2 bases and J by 5 bases; unmatched bases: 5. Germline-derived CDR1 and CDR2 are SGHRS and YFSETQ. This CDR3 contains 15 residues. The CDR3 DNA reads TGCGCCAGCAGCTTCGTAGCGGGAGCTAACAATGAGCAGTTCTTC. Amino acids: CASSFVAGANNEQFF.

This clonotype was recorded a few times. The chain employs TRBV6-5 and TRBJ1-5; TRBD1 matches at 9 bases. Germline lookup yields CDR1 MNHEY and CDR2 SVGAGI. This CDR3 has 15 amino acids. J lost 15 bases, V lost 0 bases, and 12 bases had no gene match. CDR3 loop: CASSYSWGQGVTRHF. In DNA form, the CDR3 reads TGTGCCAGCAGTTACTCGTGGGGACAGGGAGTTACGCGGCATTTT.

In this sample, this clonotype turned up many times. The CDR3 nucleotides read TGCGCCAGCAGCTTGGATAGCGGGAGGACAGATACGCAGTATTTT. This sequence encodes CASSLDSGRTDTQYF. The chain has TRBV5-1 and TRBJ2-3, with 10 nucleotides matching TRBD2. Per the germline V gene, CDR1 is SGHRS and CDR2 is YFSETQ. The CDR3 consists of 15 residues. Trimming removed 0 bases from V and 3 bases from J; junction bases left unmatched: 1.

Note on this clonotype: The junction and the germline gene differ at one end; a read error may be behind it. The chain carries TRBV5-1 and TRBJ2-7; 7 bases fit TRBD2. This CDR3 has 16 amino acids. Looked up from germline, CDR1 is SGHRS and CDR2 is YFSETQ. The CDR3 region is CASSMAAGVGSYEQYF. CDR3 bases: TGCGCTAGCAGCATGGCCGCGGGGGTTGGGTCCTACGAGCAGTACTTC.

In this sample, this clonotype turned up many times. This chain uses TRBV5-1 with TRBJ1-2, with D unresolved. The CDR3 consists of 15 residues. The V gene lost 4 bases and the J gene lost 0 bases, with 13 bases spanning the gap. Germline V gene data show CDR1 as SGHRS and CDR2 as YFSETQ. The CDR3 DNA follows: TGCGCCAGCAGCACGGGAGTTGGAGCTAACTATGGCTACACCTTC. Translated: CASSTGVGANYGYTF.

This clonotype has ten or more counts. The chain employs TRBV28 and TRBJ1-2, with no clear D. V lost 5 bases and J lost 5, with 12 bases in between. The length of the CDR3 is 13 residues. CDR1 is MDHEN, CDR2 SYDVKM, per germline. The CDR3 DNA reads TGTGCCAGCAGTCTAGACCAAGGATATGGCTACACCTTC. This encodes CASSLDQGYGYTF.

This clonotype was picked up many times. This sequence joins TRBV20-1 and TRBJ2-5, with 9 bases aligning to TRBD1. The CDR3 has 17 amino acids. The V segment lost 2 bases and the J segment 7 bases; nucleotides outside the gene matches: 17. The germline V gene has CDR1 DFQATT and CDR2 SNEGSKA (reference sequence). The chain's CDR3 is CSARKALGQGTPGTQYF. CDR3 DNA: TGCAGTGCTAGAAAAGCGTTGGGACAGGGAACACCCGGGACCCAGTACTTC.

For this clonotype: One end of the junction varies from germline; a read error may be responsible. The genes are TRBV6-1 and TRBJ1-1; D gene unclear. The CDR3 extends over 14 amino acids. Germline V gives CDR1 MNHNS, CDR2 SASEGT. The DNA of the CDR3 is TGTGCCAGCTGCCTGGCCACCTCCAACGGTGAAGGTTTCTTT. Translating gives CASCLATSNGEGFF.

This clonotype was found a few times. V usage is TRBV14 and J usage is TRBJ2-1; 11 nucleotides align to TRBD2. Germline-derived CDR1 and CDR2 are SGHDN and FVKESK. The CDR3 is made up of 16 amino acids. With 1 base clipped from V and 4 bases from J, the junction kept 3 bases outside the gene matches. In DNA form, the CDR3 reads TGTGCCAGCAGCCAAGGGGGACTAGCGGATTACAATGAGCAGTTCTTC. Amino acids: CASSQGGLADYNEQFF.

This clonotype was counted many times. This chain connects TRBV18 to TRBJ2-5; D unresolved. Germline V gives CDR1 KGHSH, CDR2 LQKENI. Trimming pared 3 bases from V and 2 bases from J, leaving 10 bases between. This CDR3 has 14 residues. Written as DNA, the CDR3 is TGTGCCAGCTCACCTCCCCTTCAGCAAGAGACCCAGTACTTC. This encodes CASSPPLQQETQYF.

This clonotype was observed many times. The CDR3 protein is CASSLRGGQGFPLHF. In DNA, the CDR3 is TGTGCCAGCAGTTTAAGGGGGGGACAGGGTTTCCCCCTCCACTTT. The chain has TRBV27 and TRBJ1-6; 9 bases are shared with TRBD1. CDR1 is MNHEY, CDR2 SMNVEV, per germline (reference sequence). The length of the CDR3 is 15 residues. V was pared by 2 bases and J by 13 bases, with 9 bases of the junction left unmatched.

This clonotype appeared many times. The CDR3 loop is CASSPGTGVLHQPQHF. DNA for the CDR3: TGTGCCAGCAGCCCCGGGACAGGGGTCCTTCATCAGCCCCAGCATTTT. The chain carries TRBV7-9 and TRBJ1-5; 10 positions match TRBD1. Germline-derived CDR1 and CDR2 are SEHNR and FQNEAQ (reference sequence). The CDR3 extends over 16 amino acids. Trimming at V came to 5 bases and at J to 5 bases, leaving 9 bases not matched to a gene.

This clonotype has ten or more counts. The rearrangement joins TRBV10-3 to TRBJ1-5, with no clear D. There are 14 residues in the CDR3. Germline V CDR1 and CDR2: ENHRY, SYGVKD. V was trimmed by 2 bases and J by 3 bases, leaving 8 bases between them. CDR3 in amino acids: CAISEDTNNQPQHF. The CDR3, as DNA: TGTGCCATCAGTGAGGACACGAACAATCAGCCCCAGCATTTT.

This clonotype was observed many times. This chain links TRBV5-1 with TRBJ2-5; TRBD2 aligns across 7 bases. V trimming: 0 bases; J trimming: 2 bases; junction bases outside the gene matches: 7. Germline CDR1 and CDR2: SGHRS and YFSETQ. The CDR3 loop spans 16 amino acids. Here the CDR3 DNA reads TGCGCCAGCAGCTTGGCCGGAATCGGGGGGCAAGAGACCCAGTACTTC. This sequence encodes CASSLAGIGGQETQYF.

J is TRBJ2-5 and V is TRBV7-9, with a tentative D call TRBD2 (6 bases). Germline CDR1 SEHNR, CDR2 FQNEAQ (reference sequence). The CDR3 is 13 amino acids. Between the trimmed V and J ends, which lost 9 bases and 3 bases, there was a span of 14 bases. The CDR3 DNA sequence: TGTGCCAGAGGGGACTTGGGGGAAGAGACCCAGTACTTC. This translates into CARGDLGEETQYF.

The chain joins TRBV7-2 to TRBJ2-3; TRBD2 matches at 11 bases. The CDR3 extends over 16 amino acids. The trim removed 5 bases at V and 5 bases at J, leaving 9 bases unmatched. Germline-derived CDR1 and CDR2 are SGHTA and FQGNSA. CDR3 in amino acids: CASSLNSGGAGDTQYF. CDR3 nucleotide sequence: TGTGCCAGCAGCCTCAATAGCGGGGGGGCCGGAGATACGCAGTATTTT.

This clonotype was seen many times. The chain carries TRBV7-2 and TRBJ2-2; maybe TRBD1 (6 bases). Germline assignment: CDR1 SGHTA and CDR2 FQGNSA. The CDR3 totals 15 residues. With 2 bases removed from V and 5 bases from J, the gap between germline ends came to 12 bases. DNA of the CDR3: TGTGCCAGCAGCTTAAACAGGGTAGAAACCGGGGAGCTGTTTTTT. This sequence encodes CASSLNRVETGELFF.